The present T cell receptor beta chain was sequenced within a study of regulatory T cells in long-lasting Graves disease. General study points: Clonotypes that were public and shared totalled approximately 2,800 in persistent patients versus roughly 1,000 in new patients.

This clonotype was seen repeatedly, ten times or more. The target antigen is unknown. Time point meaning: newly diagnosed GD, antithyroid drugs for less than 3 months. The TCR library used RNA extracted from PBMCs. Investigators report Graves' disease was diagnosed under American Thyroid Association guidelines. Trimming cost V 3 bases and J 1 base, with 10 bases left between them. This CDR3 spans 15 amino acids. Germline V gene data show CDR1 as SNHLY and CDR2 as FYNNEI. Arm-PCR of CDR3 regions with iRepertoire HTBI primers generated TCR beta libraries. In the source study's methods: Identification yielded about 66 TRBV and under 15 TRBJ segments across samples. TCRdb processed the multiplex PCR reads anew with MiXCR; each CDR3 protein has one entry. For this entry, the V and J calls and clone size follow TCRdb and not the study's own pipeline. This sample has approximately 360,000 distinct CDR3 sequences, with about an eighth found just once.

These data also featured in a second study, about T cells in Graves' hyperthyroidism and ophthalmopathy.

The starting material was peripheral blood mononuclear cells (PBMCs), obtained at new diagnosis, from a patient treated with antithyroid drugs. The receptor was derived from a woman aged 18-29 years with Graves disease. The gene calls are TRBV2 and TRBJ1-5; no clear D gene. DNA of the CDR3: TGTGCCAGCAGTGAGGACGGAGGGAGCAATCAGCCCCAGCATTTT. It translates to CASSEDGGSNQPQHF.